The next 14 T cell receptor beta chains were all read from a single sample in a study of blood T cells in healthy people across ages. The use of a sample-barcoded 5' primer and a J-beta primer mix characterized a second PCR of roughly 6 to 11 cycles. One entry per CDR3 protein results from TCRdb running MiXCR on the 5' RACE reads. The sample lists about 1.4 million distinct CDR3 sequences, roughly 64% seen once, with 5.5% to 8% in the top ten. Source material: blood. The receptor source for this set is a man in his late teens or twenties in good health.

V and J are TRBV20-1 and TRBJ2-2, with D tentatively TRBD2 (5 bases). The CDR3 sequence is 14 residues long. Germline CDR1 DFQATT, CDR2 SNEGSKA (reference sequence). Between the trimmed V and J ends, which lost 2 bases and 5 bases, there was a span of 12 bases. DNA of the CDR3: TGCAGTGCTAGAAGGTGGCGAGGGACCGGGGAGCTGTTTTTT. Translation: CSARRWRGTGELFF.

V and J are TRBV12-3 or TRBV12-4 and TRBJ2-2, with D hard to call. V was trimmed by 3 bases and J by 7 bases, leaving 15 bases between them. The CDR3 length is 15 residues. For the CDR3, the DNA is TGTGCCAGCAGTTTTTTCCCTAGTACTAACGGGGAGCTGTTTTTT. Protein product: CASSFFPSTNGELFF.

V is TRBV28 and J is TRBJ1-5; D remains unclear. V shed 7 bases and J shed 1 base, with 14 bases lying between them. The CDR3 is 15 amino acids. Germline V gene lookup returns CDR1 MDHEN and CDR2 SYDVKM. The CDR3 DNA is TGTGCCAGCAAAAGAATCGGAGGGAGCAATCAGCCCCAGCATTTT. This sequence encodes CASKRIGGSNQPQHF.

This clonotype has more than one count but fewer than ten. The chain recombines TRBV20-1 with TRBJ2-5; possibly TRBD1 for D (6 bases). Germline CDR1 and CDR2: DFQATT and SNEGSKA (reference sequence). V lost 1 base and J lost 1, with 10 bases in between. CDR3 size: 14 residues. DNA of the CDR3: TGCAGTGCTAGAGGACAGGTGGGCCAAGAGACCCAGTACTTC. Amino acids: CSARGQVGQETQYF.

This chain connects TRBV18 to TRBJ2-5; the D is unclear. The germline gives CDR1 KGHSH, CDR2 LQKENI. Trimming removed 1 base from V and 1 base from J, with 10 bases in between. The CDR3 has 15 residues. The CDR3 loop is CASSPRARGQETQYF. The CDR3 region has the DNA TGTGCCAGCTCACCACGGGCGAGAGGCCAAGAGACCCAGTACTTC.

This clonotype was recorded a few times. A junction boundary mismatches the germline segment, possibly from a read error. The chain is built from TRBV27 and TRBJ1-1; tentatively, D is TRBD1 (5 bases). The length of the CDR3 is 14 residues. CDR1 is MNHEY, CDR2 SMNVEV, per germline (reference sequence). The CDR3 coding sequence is TGTGCCAGCAGTTTGCGGGGGGGGAACACTGAGGCTTTCTTT. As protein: CASSLRGGNTEAFF.

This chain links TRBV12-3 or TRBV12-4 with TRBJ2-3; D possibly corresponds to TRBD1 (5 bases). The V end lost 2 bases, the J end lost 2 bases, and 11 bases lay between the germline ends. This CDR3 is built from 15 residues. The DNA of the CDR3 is TGTGCCAGCAGTTTACTGGACATCAACACAGATACGCAGTATTTT. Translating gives CASSLLDINTDTQYF.

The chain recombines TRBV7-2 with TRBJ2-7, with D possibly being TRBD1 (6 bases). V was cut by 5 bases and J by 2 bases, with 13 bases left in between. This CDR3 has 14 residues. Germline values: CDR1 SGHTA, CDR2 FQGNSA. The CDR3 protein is CASSVWGPPYEQYF. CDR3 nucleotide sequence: TGTGCCAGCAGCGTATGGGGGCCCCCCTACGAGCAGTACTTC.

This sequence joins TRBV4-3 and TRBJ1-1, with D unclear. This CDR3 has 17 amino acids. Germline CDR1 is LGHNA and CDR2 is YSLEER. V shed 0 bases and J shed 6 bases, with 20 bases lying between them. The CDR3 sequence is CASSQDRWVERTSEAFF. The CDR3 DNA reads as TGCGCCAGCAGCCAAGATCGTTGGGTGGAACGAACATCTGAAGCTTTCTTT.

This CDR3 is CATRDSRWDEQFF. CDR3 bases: TGTGCCACTAGGGACAGCCGATGGGATGAGCAGTTCTTC. The chain is built from TRBV24-1 and TRBJ2-1, with 7 bases identical to TRBD1. The CDR3 covers 13 residues. Germline values: CDR1 KGHDR, CDR2 SFDVKD. With V trimmed by 10 bases and J by 8 bases, 10 bases remained unmatched.

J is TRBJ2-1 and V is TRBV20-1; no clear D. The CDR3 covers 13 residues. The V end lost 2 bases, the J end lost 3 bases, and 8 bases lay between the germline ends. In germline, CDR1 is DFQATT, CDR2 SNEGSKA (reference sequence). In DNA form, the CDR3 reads TGCAGTGCTAGAACTGTCGACTACAATGAGCAGTTCTTC. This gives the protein CSARTVDYNEQFF.

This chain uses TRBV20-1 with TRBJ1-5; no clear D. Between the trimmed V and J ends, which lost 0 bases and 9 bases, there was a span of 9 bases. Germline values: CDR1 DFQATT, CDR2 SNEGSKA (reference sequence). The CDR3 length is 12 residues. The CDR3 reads CSARERTRPQHF. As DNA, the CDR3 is TGCAGTGCTAGAGAGAGGACCCGGCCCCAGCATTTT.

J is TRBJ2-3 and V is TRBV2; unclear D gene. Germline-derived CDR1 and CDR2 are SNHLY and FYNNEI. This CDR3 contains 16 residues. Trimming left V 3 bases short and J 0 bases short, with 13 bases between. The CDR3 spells CASSDAGRSSTDTQYF. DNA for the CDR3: TGTGCCAGCAGTGACGCCGGACGCTCTAGCACAGATACGCAGTATTTT.

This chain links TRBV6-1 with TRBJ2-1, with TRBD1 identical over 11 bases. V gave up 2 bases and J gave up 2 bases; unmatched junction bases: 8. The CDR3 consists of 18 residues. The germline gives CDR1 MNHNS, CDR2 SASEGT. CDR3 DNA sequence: TGTGCCAGCAGTGAATCGGGACAGGGGGGTTTCCCCTACAATGAGCAGTTCTTC. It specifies CASSESGQGGFPYNEQFF.